This T cell receptor (beta chain) derives from a study of cytomegalovirus exposure and HLA in healthy donors. Overall study: Earlier work reported approximately 110 million unique TCR beta sequences from roughly 180 million T cells. Findings and caveats of the study: Analysis performed later found roughly 18,000 TCR beta sequences associated with HLA alleles at 0.05 false discovery rate.

The ends were cut back, 6 bases at V and 1 base at J, with 12 bases in the middle. CDR3 length: 13 amino acids. Germline V gene sequence: CDR1 SQVTM, CDR2 ANQGSEA. The PCR was carried out with 60 Vbeta primers and 13 Jbeta primers. The table came from immunoSEQ multiplex PCR; TCRdb's copy has only in-frame clones and leaves some out. The sample shows 120,000 to 150,000 clones, around 65% of them seen only once. Notes on this clone: Its antigen is undetermined.

The sample consisted of PBMCs. J is TRBJ2-5 and V is TRBV29-1, with D unclear. The TCR was taken from a male donor in good health and CMV-seronegative. DNA for the CDR3: TGCAGCGTCCCCGTATGGGCCCAAGAGACCCAGTACTTC. Protein product: CSVPVWAQETQYF.